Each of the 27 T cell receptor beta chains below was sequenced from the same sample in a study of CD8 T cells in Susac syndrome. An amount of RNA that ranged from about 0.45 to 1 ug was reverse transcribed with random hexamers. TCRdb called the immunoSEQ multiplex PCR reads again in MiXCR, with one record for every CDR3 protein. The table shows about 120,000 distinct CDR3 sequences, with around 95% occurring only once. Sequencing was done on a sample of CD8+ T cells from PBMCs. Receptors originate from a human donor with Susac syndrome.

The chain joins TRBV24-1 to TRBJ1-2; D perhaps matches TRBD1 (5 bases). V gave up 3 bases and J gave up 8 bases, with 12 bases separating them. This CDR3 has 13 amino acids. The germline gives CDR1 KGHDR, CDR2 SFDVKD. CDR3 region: CATSDGTHGGYTF. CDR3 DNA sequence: TGTGCCACCAGTGATGGGACGCATGGAGGCTACACCTTC.

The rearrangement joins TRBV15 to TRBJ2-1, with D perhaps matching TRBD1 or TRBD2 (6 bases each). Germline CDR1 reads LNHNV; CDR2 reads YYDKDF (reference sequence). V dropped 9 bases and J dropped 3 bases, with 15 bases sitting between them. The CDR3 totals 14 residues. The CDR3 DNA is TGTGCCACAACGACAGGAGGGGACTACAATGAGCAGTTCTTC. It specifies CATTTGGDYNEQFF. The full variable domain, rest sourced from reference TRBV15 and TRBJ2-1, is DAMVIQNPRYQVTQFGKPVTLSCSQTLNHNVMYWYQQKSSQAPKLLFHYYDKDFNNEADTPDNFQSRRPNTSFCFLDIRSPGLGDTAMYLCATTTGGDYNEQFFGPGTRLTVL.

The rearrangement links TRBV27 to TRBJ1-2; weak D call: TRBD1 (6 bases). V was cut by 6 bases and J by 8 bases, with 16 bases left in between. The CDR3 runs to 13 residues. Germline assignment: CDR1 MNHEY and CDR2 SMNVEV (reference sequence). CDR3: CASRPGGAGGYTF. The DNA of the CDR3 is TGTGCCAGCAGGCCCGGGGGCGCGGGGGGCTACACCTTC.

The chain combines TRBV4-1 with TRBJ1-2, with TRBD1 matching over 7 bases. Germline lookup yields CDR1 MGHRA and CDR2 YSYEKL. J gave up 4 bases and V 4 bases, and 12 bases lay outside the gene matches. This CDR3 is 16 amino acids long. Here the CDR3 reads CASSPTGQGGGYGYTF. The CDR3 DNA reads TGCGCCAGCAGCCCCACGGGGCAGGGGGGTGGCTATGGCTACACCTTC.

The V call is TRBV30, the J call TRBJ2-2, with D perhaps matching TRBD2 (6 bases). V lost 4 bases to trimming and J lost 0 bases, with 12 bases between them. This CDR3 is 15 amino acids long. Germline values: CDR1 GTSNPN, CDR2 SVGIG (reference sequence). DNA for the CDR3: TGTGCCTGGACCCAGGGCGGGACGAACACCGGGGAGCTGTTTTTT. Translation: CAWTQGGTNTGELFF.

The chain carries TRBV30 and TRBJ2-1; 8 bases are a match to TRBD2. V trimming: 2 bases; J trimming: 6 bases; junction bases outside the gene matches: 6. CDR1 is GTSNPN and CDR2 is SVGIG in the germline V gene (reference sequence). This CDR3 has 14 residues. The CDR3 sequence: CAWSHGLAGNEQFF. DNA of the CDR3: TGTGCCTGGAGTCACGGACTAGCAGGCAATGAGCAGTTCTTC.

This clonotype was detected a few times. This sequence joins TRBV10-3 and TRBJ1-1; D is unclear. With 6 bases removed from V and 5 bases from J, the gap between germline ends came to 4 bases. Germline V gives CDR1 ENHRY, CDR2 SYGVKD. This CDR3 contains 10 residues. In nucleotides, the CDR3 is TGTGCCATCAGGGAAACTGAAGCTTTCTTT. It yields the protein CAIRETEAFF.

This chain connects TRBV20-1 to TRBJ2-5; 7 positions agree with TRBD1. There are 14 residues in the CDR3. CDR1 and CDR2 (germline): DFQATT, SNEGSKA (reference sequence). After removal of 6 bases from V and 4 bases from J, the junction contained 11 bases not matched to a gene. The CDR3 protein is CSAITGTALETQYF. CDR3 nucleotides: TGCAGTGCCATTACCGGGACAGCCTTAGAGACCCAGTACTTC.

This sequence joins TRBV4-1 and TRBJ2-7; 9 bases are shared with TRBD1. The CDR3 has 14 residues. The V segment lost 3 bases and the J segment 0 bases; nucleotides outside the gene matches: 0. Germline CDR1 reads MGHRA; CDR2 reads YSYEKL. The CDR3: CASSQGQGSYEQYF. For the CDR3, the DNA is TGCGCCAGCAGCCAGGGACAGGGCTCCTACGAGCAGTACTTC.

The CDR3 region is CSVAGGQGAGEQYF. The CDR3 nucleotides are TGCAGCGTTGCGGGCGGACAGGGGGCAGGTGAGCAGTACTTC. The chain links TRBV29-1 to TRBJ2-7; 11 bases are shared with TRBD1. The CDR3 spans 14 residues. Germline CDR1 reads SQVTM; CDR2 reads ANQGSEA. The V gene end was trimmed by 4 bases and the J gene end by 7 bases; junction bases not matched to a gene: 9.

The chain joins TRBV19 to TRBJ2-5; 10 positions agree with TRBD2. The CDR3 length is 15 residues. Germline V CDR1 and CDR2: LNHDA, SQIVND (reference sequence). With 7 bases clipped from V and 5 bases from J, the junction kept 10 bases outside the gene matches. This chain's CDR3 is CASTTGTSVGETQYF. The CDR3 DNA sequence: TGTGCCAGTACGACCGGGACTAGCGTTGGTGAGACCCAGTACTTC.

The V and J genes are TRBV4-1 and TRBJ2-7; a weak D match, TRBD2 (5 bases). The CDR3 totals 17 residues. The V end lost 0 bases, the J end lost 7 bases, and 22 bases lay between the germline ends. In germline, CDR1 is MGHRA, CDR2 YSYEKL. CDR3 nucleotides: TGCGCCAGCAGCCAAGATGACGAGGGCCCGCCCTTGTGGGAGCAGTACTTC. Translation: CASSQDDEGPPLWEQYF.

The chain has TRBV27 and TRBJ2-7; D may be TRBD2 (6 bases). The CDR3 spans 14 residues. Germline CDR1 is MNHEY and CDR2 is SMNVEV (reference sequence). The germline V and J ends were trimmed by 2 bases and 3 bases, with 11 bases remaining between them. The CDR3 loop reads CASSLGGRSYEQYF. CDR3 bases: TGTGCCAGCAGTTTAGGGGGGAGGAGCTACGAGCAGTACTTC.

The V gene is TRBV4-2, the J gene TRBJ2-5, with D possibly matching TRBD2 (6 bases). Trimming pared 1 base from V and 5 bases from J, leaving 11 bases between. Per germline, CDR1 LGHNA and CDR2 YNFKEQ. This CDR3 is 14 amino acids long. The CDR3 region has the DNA TGTGCCAGCAGCCAAGTTACCCGGGAGGAGACCCAGTACTTC. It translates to CASSQVTREETQYF.

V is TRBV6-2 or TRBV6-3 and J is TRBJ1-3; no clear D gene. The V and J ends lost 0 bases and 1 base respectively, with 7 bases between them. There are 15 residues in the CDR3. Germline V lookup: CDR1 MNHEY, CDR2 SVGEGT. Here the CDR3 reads CASSYSTPSGNTIYF. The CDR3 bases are TGTGCCAGCAGTTACTCGACTCCTTCTGGAAACACCATATATTTT.

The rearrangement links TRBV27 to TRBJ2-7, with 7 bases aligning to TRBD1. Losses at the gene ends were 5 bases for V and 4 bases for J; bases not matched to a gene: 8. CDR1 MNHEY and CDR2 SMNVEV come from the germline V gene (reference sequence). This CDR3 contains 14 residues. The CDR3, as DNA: TGTGCCAGCAGTCCATCGGGACAGACATACGAGCAGTACTTC. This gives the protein CASSPSGQTYEQYF.

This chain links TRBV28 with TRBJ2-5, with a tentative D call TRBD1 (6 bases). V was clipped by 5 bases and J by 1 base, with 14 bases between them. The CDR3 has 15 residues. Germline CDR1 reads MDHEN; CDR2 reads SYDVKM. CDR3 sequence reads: CASSPRTDFQETQYF. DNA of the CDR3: TGTGCCAGCAGTCCCCGGACAGACTTCCAAGAGACCCAGTACTTC.

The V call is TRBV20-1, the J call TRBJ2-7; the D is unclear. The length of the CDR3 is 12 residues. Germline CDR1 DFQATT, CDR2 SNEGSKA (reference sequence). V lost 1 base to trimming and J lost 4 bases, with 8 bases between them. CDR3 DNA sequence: TGCAGTGCTAGAGTTACAGATTACGAGCAGTACTTC. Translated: CSARVTDYEQYF.

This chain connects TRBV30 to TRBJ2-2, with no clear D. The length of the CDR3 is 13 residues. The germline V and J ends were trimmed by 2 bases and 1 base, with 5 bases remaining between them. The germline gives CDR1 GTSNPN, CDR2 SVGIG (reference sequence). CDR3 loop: CAWSIGNTGELFF. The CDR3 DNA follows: TGTGCCTGGAGTATCGGGAACACCGGGGAGCTGTTTTTT. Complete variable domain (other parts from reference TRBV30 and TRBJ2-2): SQTIHQWPATLVQPVGSPLSLECTVEGTSNPNLYWYRQAAGRGLQLLFYSVGIGQISSEVPQNLSASRPQDRQFILSSKKLLLSDSGFYLCAWSIGNTGELFFGEGSRLTVL.

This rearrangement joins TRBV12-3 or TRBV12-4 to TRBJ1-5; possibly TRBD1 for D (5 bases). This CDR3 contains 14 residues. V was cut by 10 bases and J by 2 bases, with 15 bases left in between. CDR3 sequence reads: CATSAQGGNQPQHF. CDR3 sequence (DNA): TGTGCCACCTCCGCGCAGGGTGGCAATCAGCCCCAGCATTTT.

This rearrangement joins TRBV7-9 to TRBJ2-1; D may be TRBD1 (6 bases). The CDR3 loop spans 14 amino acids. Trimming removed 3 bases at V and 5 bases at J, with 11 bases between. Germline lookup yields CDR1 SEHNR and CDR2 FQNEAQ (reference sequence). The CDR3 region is CASSLSPGDNEQFF. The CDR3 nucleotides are TGTGCCAGCAGCTTGTCTCCAGGGGACAATGAGCAGTTCTTC.

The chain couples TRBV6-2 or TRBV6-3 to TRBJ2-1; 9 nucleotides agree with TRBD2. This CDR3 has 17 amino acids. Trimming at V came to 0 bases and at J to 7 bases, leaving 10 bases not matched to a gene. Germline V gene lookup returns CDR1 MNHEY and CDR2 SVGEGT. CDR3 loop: CASSYSSWREGTNEQFF. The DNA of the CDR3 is TGTGCCAGCAGTTACTCGAGTTGGCGGGAGGGGACGAATGAGCAGTTCTTC.

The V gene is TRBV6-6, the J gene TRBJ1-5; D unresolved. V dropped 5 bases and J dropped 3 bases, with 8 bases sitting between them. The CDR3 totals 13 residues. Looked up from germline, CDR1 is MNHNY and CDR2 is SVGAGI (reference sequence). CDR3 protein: CASSKNINQPQHF. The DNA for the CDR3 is TGTGCCAGCAGTAAAAATATCAATCAGCCCCAGCATTTT.

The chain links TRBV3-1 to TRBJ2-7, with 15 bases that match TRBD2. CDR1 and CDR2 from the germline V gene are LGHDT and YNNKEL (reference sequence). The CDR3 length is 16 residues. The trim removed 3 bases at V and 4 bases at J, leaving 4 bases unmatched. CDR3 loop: CASSHWTSGGVYEQYF. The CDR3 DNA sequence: TGTGCCAGCAGCCACTGGACTAGCGGGGGGGTTTACGAGCAGTACTTC.

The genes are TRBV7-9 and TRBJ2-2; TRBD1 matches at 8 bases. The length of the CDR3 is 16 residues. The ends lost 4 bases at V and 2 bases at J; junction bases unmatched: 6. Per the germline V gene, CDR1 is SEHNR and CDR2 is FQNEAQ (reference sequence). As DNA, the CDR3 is TGTGCCAGCAGCTCCGGACAGGGAGGAAACACCGGGGAGCTGTTTTTT. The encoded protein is CASSSGQGGNTGELFF.

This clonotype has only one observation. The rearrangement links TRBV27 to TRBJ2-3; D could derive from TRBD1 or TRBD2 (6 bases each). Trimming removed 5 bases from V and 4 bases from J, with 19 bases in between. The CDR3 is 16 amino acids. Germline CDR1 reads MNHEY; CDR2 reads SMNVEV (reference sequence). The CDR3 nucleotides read TGTGCCAGCAGTCCCCACTCCGCCGGGGGCCCAGATACGCAGTATTTT. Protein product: CASSPHSAGGPDTQYF.

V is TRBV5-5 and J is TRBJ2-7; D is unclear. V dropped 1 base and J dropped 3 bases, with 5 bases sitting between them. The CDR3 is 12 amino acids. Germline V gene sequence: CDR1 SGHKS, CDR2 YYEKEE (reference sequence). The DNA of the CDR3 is TGTGCCAGCAGCTTGTATGGCTACGAGCAGTACTTC. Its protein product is CASSLYGYEQYF. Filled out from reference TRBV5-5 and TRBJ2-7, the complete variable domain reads DAGVTQSPTHLIKTRGQQVTLRCSPISGHKSVSWYQQVLGQGPQFIFQYYEKEERGRGNFPDRFSARQFPNYSSELNVNALLLGDSALYLCASSLYGYEQYFGPGTRLTVT.